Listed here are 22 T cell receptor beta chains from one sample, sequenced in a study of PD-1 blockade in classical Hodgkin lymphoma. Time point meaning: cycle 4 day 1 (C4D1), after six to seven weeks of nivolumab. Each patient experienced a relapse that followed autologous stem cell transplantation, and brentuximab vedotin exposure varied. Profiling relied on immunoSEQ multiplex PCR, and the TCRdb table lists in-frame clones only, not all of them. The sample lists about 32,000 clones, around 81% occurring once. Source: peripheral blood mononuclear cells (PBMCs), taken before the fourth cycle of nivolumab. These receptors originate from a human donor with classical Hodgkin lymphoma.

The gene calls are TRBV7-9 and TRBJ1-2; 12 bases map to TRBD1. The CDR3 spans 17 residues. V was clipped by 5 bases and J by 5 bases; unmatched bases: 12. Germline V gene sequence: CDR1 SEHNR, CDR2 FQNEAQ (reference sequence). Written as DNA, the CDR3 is TGTGCCAGCAGCCCACTCCGAGGGACAGGGGGCTTGTATGGCTACACCTTC. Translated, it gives CASSPLRGTGGLYGYTF.

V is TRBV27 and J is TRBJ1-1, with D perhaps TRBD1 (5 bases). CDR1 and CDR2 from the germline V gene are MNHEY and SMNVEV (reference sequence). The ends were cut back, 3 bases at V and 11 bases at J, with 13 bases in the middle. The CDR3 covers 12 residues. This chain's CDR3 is CASSFQGGRAFF. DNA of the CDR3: TGTGCCAGCAGTTTTCAGGGCGGGAGGGCTTTCTTT.

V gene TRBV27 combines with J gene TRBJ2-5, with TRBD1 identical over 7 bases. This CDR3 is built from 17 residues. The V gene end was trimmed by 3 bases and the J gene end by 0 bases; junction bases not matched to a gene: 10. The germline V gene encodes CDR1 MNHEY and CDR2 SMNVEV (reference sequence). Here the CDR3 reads CASSLVRGGVDQETQYF. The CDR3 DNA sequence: TGTGCCAGCAGTTTGGTTCGAGGGGGCGTAGACCAAGAGACCCAGTACTTC.

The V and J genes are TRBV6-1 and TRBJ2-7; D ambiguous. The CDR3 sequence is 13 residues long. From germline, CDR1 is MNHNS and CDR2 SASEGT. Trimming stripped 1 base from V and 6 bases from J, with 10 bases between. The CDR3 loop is CASSEVHVAEQYV. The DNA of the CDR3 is TGTGCCAGCAGTGAAGTCCACGTCGCCGAGCAGTACGTC.

The CDR3 reads CASSIGGNNEKLFF. As DNA, the CDR3 is TGTGCCAGTAGTATAGGAGGGAATAATGAAAAACTGTTTTTT. The V gene is TRBV19, the J gene TRBJ1-4; D is undetermined. Germline V gives CDR1 LNHDA, CDR2 SQIVND (reference sequence). V dropped 1 base and J dropped 4 bases, with 7 bases sitting between them. The CDR3 length is 14 residues.

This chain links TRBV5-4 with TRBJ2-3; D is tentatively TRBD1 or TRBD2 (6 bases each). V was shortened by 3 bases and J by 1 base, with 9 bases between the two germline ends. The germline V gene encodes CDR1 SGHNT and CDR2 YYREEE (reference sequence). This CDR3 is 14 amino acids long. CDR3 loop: CASSWGAGTDTQYF. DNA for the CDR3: TGTGCCAGCAGCTGGGGGGCTGGCACAGATACGCAGTATTTT. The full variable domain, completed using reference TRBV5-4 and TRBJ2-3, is ETGVTQSPTHLIKTRGQQVTLRCSSQSGHNTVSWYQQALGQGPQFIFQYYREEENGRGNFPPRFSGLQFPNYSSELNVNALELDDSALYLCASSWGAGTDTQYFGPGTRLTVL.

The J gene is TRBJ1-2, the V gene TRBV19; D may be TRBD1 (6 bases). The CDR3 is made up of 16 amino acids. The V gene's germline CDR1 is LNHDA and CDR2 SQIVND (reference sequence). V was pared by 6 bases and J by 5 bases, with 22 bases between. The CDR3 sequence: CASSPPGGQGIYGYTF. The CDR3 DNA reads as TGTGCCAGTAGCCCACCCGGCGGGCAGGGGATTTATGGCTACACCTTC.

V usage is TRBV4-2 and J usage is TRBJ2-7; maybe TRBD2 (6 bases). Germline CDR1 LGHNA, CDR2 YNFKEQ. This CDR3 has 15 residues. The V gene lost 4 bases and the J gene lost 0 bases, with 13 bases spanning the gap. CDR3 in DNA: TGTGCCAGCAGCCCCAGACTCGGGAGCTCCTACGAGCAGTACTTC. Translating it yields CASSPRLGSSYEQYF.

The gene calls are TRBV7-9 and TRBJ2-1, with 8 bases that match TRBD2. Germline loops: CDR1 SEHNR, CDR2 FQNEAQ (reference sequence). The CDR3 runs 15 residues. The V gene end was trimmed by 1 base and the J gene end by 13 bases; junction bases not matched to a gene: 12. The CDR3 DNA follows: TGTGCCAGCAGCTTAGAAGTGGGGGTAGCGGGGACCCAGTTCTTC. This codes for CASSLEVGVAGTQFF.

The CDR3 DNA is TGTGCCAGCAGCGACGGGGGACAGGGGATGATTGAGCAGTACTTC. Translating it yields CASSDGGQGMIEQYF. The rearrangement links TRBV7-9 to TRBJ2-7; 10 bases match TRBD1. In germline, CDR1 is SEHNR, CDR2 FQNEAQ (reference sequence). The ends lost 5 bases at V and 7 bases at J; junction bases unmatched: 11. This CDR3 has 15 amino acids.

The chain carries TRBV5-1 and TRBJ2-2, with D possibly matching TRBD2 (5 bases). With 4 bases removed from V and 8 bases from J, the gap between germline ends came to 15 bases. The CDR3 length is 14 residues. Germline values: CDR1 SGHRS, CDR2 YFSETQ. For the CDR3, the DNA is TGCGCCAGCAGCCCCGGGATCAGTAGGGGGGAGCTGTTTTTT. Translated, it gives CASSPGISRGELFF.

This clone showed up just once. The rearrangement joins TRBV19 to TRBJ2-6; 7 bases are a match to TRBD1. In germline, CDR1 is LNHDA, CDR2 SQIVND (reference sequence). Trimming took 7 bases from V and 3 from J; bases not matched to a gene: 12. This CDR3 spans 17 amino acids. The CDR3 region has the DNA TGTGCCAGTATCCCCCGGACAGGCCAACATGGGGCCAACGTCCTGACTTTC. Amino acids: CASIPRTGQHGANVLTF.

CDR3 nucleotide sequence: TGTGCCAGCAGTTCCACAGGGGGCCCTCAGCCCCAGCATTTT. This translates into CASSSTGGPQPQHF. V gene TRBV27 combines with J gene TRBJ1-5; 9 nucleotides agree with TRBD1. The CDR3 consists of 14 residues. The J segment lost 6 bases and the V segment lost 4 bases, leaving 4 bases of the junction unmatched. CDR1 is MNHEY and CDR2 is SMNVEV in the germline V gene (reference sequence).

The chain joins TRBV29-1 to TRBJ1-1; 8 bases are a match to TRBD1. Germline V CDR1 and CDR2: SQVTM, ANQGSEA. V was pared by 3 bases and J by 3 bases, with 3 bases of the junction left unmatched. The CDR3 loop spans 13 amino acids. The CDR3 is CSVEPTGDTEAFF. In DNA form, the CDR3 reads TGCAGCGTTGAGCCGACAGGGGACACTGAAGCTTTCTTT.

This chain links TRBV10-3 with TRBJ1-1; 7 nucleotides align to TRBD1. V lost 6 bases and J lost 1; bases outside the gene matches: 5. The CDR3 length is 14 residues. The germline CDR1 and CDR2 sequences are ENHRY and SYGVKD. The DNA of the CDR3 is TGTGCCATCAGGCCGGGACAGTGGAACACTGAAGCTTTCTTT. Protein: CAIRPGQWNTEAFF.

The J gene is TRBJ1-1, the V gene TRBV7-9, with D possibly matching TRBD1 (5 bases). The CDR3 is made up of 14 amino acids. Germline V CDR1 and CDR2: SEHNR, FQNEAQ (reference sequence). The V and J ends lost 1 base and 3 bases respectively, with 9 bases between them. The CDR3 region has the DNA TGTGCCAGCAGCTTAGAGGGGCCCCACACTGAAGCTTTCTTT. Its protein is CASSLEGPHTEAFF.

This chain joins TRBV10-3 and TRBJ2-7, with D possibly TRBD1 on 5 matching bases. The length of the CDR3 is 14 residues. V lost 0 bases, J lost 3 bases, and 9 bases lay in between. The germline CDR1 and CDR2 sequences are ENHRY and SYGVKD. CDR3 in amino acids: CAISESTQVYEQYF. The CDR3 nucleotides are TGTGCCATCAGTGAGTCCACACAGGTCTACGAGCAGTACTTC.

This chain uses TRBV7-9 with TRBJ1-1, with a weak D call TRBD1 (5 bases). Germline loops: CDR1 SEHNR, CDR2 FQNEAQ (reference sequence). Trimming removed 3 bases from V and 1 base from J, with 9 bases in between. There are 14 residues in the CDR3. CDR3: CASSFQGPNTEAFF. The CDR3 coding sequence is TGTGCCAGCAGCTTCCAGGGACCGAACACTGAAGCTTTCTTT. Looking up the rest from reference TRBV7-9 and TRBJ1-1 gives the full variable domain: DTGVSQNPRHKITKRGQNVTFRCDPISEHNRLYWYRQTLGQGPEFLTYFQNEAQLEKSRLLSDRFSAERPKGSFSTLEIQRTEQGDSAMYLCASSFQGPNTEAFFGQGTRLTVV.

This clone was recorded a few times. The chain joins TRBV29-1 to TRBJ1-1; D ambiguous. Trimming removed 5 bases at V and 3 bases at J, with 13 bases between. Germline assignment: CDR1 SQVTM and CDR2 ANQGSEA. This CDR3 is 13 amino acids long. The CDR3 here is CSVQPDTYTEAFF. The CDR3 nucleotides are TGCAGCGTTCAACCCGACACTTACACTGAAGCTTTCTTT.

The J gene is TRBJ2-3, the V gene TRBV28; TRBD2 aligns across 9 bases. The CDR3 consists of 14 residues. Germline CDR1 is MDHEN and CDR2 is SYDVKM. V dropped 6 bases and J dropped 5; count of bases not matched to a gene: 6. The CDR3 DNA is TGTGCCAGCAGCAAAGCGGGAGGAATAGATACGCAGTATTTT. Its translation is CASSKAGGIDTQYF.

The CDR3 DNA follows: TGTGCCAGCAGTGACGACAACTCTGGGGCCAACGTCCTGACTTTC. Residues: CASSDDNSGANVLTF. The chain links TRBV6-4 to TRBJ2-6; D remains unclear. There are 15 residues in the CDR3. Germline V gene data show CDR1 as MRHNA and CDR2 as SNTAGT. Trimming took 2 bases from V and 0 from J, leaving 5 bases between them.

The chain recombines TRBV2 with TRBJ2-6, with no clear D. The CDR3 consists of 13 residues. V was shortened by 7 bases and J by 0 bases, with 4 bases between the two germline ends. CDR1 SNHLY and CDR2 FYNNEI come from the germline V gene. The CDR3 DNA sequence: TGTGCCAGCACAGGCTCTGGGGCCAACGTCCTGACTTTC. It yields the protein CASTGSGANVLTF.